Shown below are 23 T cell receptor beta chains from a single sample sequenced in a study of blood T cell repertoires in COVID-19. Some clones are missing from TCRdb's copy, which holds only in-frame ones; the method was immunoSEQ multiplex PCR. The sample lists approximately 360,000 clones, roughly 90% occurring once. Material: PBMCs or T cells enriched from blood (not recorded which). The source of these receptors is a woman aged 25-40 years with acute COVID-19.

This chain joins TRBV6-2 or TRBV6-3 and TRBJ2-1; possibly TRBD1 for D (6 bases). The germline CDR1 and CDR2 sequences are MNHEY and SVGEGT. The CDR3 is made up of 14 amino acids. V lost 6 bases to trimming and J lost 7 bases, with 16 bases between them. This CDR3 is CASSIALRGNEQFF. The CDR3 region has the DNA TGTGCCAGCAGCATAGCGTTGAGGGGGAATGAGCAGTTCTTC.

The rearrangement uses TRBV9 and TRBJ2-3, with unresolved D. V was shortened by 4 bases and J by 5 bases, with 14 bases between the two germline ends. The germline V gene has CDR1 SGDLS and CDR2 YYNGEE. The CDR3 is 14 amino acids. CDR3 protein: CASSPPFGQDTQYF. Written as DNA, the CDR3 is TGTGCCAGCAGCCCGCCCTTCGGTCAAGATACGCAGTATTTT.

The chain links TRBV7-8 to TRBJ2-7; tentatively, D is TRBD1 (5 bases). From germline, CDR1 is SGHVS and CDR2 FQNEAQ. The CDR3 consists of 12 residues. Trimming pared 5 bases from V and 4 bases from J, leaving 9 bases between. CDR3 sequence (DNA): TGTGCCAGCAGCCATGACAGATACGAGCAGTACTTC. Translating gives CASSHDRYEQYF.

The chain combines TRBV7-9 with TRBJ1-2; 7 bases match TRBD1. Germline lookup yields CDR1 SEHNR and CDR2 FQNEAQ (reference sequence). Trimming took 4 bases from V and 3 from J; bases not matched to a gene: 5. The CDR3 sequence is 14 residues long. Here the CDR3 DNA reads TGTGCCAGCAGCTCGGATGGACAGGACTATGGCTACACCTTC. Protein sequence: CASSSDGQDYGYTF.

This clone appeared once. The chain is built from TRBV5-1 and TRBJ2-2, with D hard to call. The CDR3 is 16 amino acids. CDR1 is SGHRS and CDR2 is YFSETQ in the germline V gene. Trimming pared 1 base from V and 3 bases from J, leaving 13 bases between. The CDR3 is CASSLFAGSDTGELFF. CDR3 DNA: TGCGCCAGCAGCTTGTTCGCTGGAAGCGACACCGGGGAGCTGTTTTTT.

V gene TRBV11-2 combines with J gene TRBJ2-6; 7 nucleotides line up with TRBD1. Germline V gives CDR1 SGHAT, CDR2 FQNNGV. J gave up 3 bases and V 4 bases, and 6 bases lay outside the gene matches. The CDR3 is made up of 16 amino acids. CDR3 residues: CASSSDRLSGANVLTF. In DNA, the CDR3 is TGTGCCAGCAGCTCGGACAGGCTGAGTGGGGCCAACGTCCTGACTTTC.

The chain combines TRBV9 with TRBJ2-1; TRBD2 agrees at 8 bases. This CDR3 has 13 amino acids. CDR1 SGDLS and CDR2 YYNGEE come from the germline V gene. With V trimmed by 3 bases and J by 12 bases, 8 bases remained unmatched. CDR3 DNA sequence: TGTGCCAGCAGCGAAGGGACTAGTGGAGGGCAGTTCTTC. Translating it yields CASSEGTSGGQFF.

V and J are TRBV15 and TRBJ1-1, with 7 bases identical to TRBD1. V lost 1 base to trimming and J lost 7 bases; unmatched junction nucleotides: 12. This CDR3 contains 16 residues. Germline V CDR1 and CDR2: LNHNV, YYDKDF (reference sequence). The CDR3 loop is CATSRGLMTGSYEAFF. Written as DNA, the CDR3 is TGTGCCACCAGCAGAGGTTTGATGACAGGGTCCTATGAAGCTTTCTTT.

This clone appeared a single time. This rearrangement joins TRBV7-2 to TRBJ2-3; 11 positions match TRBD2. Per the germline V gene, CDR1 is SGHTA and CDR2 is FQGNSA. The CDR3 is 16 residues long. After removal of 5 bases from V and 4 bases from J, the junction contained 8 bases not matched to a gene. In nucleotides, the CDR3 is TGTGCCAGCAGCGTCCTGACTAGCGGGGCCCCAGATACGCAGTATTTT. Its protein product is CASSVLTSGAPDTQYF.

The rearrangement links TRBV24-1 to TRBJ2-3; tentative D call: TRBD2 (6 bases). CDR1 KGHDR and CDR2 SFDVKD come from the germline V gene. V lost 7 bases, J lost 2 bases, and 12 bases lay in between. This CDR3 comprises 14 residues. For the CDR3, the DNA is TGTGCCACCAGGGAGGCGGGGATCACAGATACGCAGTATTTT. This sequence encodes CATREAGITDTQYF.

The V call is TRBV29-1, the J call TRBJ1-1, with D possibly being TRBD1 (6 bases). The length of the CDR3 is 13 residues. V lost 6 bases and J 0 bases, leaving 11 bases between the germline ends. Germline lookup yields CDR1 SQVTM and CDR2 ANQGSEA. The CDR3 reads CSVRDNLNTEAFF. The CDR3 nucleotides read TGCAGCGTACGGGACAACCTGAACACTGAAGCTTTCTTT.

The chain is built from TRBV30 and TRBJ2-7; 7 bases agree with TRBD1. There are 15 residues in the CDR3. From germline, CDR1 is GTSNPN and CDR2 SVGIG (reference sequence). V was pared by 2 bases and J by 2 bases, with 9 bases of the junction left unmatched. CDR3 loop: CAWSPAGTATYEQYF. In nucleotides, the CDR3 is TGTGCCTGGAGTCCAGCTGGGACAGCTACCTACGAGCAGTACTTC.

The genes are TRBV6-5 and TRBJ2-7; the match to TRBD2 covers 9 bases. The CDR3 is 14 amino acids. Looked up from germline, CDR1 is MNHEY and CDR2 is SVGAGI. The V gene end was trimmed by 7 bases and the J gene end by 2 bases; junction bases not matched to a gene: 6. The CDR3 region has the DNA TGTGCCAGCAAAGGGCTAGCGGGGACCTACGAGCAGTACTTC. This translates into CASKGLAGTYEQYF.

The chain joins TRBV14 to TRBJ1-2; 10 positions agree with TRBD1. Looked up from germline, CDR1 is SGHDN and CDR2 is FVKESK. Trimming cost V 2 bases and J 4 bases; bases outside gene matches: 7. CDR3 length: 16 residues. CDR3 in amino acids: CASSQRQGALSYGYTF. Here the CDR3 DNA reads TGTGCCAGCAGCCAAAGACAGGGGGCGCTTTCCTATGGCTACACCTTC.

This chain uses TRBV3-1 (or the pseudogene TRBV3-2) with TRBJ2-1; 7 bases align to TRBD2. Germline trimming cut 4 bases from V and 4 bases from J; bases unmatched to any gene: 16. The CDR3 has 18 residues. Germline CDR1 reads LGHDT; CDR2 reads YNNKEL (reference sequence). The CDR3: CASSPYPGTTGFYNEQFF. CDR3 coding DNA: TGTGCCAGCAGCCCGTACCCGGGGACTACCGGATTTTACAATGAGCAGTTCTTC.

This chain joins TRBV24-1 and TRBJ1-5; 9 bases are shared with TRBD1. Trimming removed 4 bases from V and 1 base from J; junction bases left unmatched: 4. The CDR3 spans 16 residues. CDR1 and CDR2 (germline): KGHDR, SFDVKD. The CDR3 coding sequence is TGTGCCACCAGTGAACCCGGGACAGGGAGCAATCAGCCCCAGCATTTT. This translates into CATSEPGTGSNQPQHF.

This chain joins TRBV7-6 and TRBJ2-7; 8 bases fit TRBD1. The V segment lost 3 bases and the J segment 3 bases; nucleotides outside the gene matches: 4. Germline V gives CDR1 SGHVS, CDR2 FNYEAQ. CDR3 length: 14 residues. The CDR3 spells CASSLGQDLYEQYF. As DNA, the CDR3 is TGTGCCAGCAGCTTGGGACAGGATCTCTACGAGCAGTACTTC.

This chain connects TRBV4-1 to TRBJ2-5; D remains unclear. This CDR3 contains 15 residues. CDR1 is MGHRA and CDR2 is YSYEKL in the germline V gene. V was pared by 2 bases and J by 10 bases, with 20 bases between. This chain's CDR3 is CASSQRTVDVVDQYF. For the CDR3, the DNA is TGCGCCAGCAGCCAACGAACAGTCGACGTTGTAGACCAGTACTTC.

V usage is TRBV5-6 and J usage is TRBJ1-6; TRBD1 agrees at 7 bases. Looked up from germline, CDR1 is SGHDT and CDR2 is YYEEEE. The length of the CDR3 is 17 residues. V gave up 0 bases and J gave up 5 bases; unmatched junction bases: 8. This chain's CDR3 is CASSLAEGAVHNSPLHF. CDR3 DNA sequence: TGTGCCAGCAGCTTGGCCGAGGGGGCGGTTCATAATTCACCCCTCCACTTT.

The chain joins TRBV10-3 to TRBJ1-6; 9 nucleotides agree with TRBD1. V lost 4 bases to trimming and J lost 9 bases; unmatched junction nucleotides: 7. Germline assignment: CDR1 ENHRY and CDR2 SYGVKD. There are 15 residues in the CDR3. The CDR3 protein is CAISGPGQGGSPLHF. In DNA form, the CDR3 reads TGTGCCATCAGTGGACCGGGACAGGGAGGTTCACCCCTCCACTTT.

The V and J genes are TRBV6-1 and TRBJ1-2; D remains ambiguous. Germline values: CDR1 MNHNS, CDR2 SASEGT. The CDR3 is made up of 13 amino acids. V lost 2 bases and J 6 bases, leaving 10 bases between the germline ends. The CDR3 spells CASSERGINGYTF. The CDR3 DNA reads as TGTGCCAGCAGTGAACGAGGGATTAATGGCTACACCTTC.

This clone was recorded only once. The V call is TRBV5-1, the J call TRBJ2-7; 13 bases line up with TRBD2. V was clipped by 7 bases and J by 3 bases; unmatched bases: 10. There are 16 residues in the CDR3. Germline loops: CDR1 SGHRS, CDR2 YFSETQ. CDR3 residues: CASGLGTSGVLYEQYF. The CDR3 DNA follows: TGCGCCAGCGGACTGGGGACTAGCGGGGTACTCTACGAGCAGTACTTC.

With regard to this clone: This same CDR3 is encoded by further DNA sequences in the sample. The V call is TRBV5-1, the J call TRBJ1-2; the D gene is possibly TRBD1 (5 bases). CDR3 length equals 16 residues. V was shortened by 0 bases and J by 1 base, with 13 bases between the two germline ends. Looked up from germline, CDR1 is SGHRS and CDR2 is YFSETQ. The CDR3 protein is CASSLEGRGVNYGYTF. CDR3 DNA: TGCGCCAGCAGCTTGGAGGGGCGGGGGGTTAACTATGGCTACACCTTC. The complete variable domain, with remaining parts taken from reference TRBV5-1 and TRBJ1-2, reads KAGVTQTPRYLIKTRGQQVTLSCSPISGHRSVSWYQQTPGQGLQFLFEYFSETQRNKGNFPGRFSGRQFSNSRSEMNVSTLELGDSALYLCASSLEGRGVNYGYTFGSGTRLTVV.